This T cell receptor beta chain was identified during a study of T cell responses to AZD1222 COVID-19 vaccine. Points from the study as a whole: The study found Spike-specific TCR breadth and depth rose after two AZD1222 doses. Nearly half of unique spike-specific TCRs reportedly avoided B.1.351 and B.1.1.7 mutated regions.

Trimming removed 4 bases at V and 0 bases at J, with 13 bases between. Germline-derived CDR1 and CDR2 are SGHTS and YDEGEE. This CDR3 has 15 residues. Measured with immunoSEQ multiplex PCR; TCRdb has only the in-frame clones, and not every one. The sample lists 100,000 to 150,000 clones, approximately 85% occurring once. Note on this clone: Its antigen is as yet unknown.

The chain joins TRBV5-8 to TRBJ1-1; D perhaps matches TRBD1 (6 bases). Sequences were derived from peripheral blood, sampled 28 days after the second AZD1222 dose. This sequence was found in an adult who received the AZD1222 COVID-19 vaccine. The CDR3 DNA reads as TGTGCCAGCAGCAAACACAGGGAGATGAACACTGAAGCTTTCTTT. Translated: CASSKHREMNTEAFF.